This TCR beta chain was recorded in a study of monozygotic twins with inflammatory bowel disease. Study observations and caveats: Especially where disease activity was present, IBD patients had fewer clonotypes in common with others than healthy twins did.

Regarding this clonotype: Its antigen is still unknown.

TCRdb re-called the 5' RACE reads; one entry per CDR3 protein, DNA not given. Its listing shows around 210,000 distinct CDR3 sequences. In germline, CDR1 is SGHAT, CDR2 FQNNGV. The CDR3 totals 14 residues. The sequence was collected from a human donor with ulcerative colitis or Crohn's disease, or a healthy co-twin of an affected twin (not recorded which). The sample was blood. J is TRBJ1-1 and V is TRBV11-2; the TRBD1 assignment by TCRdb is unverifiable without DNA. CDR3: CASSPLLPGNEAFF.